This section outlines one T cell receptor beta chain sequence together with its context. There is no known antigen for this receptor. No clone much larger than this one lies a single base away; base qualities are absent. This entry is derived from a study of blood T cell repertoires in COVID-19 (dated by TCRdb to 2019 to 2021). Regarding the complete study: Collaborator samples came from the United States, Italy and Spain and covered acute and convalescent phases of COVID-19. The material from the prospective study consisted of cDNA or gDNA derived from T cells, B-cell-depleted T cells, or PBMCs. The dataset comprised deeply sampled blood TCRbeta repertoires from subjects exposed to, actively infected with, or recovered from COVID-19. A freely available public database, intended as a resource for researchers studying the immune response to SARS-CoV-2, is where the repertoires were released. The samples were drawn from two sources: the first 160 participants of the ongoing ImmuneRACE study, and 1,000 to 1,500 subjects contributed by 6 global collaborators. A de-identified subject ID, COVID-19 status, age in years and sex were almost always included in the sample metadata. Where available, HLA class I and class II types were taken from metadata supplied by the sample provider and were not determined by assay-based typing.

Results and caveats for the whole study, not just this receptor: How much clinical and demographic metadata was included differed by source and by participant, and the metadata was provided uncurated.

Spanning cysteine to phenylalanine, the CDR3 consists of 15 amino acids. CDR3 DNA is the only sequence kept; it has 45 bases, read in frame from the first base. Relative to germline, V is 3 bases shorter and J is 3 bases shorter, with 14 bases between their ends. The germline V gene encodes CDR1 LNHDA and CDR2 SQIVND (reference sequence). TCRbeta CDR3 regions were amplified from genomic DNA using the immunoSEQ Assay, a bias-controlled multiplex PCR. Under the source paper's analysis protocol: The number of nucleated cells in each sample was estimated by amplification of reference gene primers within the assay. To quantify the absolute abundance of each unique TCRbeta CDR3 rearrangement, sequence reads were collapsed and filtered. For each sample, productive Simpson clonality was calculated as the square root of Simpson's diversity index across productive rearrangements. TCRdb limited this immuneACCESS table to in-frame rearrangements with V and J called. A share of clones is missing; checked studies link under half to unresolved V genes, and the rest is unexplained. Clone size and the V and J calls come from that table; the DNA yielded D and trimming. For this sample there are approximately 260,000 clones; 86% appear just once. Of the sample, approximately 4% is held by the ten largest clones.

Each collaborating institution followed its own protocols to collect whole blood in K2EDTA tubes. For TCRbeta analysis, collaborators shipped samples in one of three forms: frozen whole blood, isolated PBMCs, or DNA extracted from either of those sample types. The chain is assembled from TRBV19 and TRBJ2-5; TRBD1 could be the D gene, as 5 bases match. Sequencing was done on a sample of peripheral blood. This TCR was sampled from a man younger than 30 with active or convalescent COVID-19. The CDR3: CASSMRSGMEETQYF. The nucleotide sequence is TGTGCCAGTAGTATGAGGTCAGGGATGGAAGAGACCCAGTACTTC.